The 2 T cell receptor beta chains below all came from one sample that was sequenced in a study of shared clonotypes between healthy human individuals. Repertoires were generated with immunoSEQ multiplex PCR, while TCRdb's copy carries only in-frame clones and drops some. The sample has around 180,000 clones, approximately 92% seen once. The sequencing sample was made of naive CD4+ T cells sorted from blood. The subset: CD45RA+ positively selected. The source of these receptors is a woman between 25 and 40 years old in good health.

The CDR3 region has the DNA TGTGCCAGCAGTACGCCCCAAGGGACAGGGGGACGAGGCTACACCTTC. It codes for CASSTPQGTGGRGYTF. The V call is TRBV27, the J call TRBJ1-2; 11 nucleotides agree with TRBD1. From germline, CDR1 is MNHEY and CDR2 SMNVEV (reference sequence). This CDR3 comprises 16 residues. J was trimmed by 8 bases and V by 5 bases; bases with no gene match: 13.

V usage is TRBV4-1 and J usage is TRBJ1-2; 10 bases match TRBD1. The CDR3 sequence is 17 residues long. V lost 1 base, J lost 8 bases, and 13 bases stayed unmatched. Germline lookup yields CDR1 MGHRA and CDR2 YSYEKL. CDR3 amino acids: CASSQALLRQGAEGYTF. CDR3 DNA: TGCGCCAGCAGCCAAGCCCTCCTTCGACAGGGGGCTGAGGGCTACACCTTC.